This T cell receptor (beta chain) was identified during a study of CD8+ T cells in alopecia areata. V trimming: 3 bases; J trimming: 6 bases; junction bases outside the gene matches: 7. The length of the CDR3 is 14 residues. CDR1 and CDR2 (germline): LNHDA, SQIVND (reference sequence). As to treatment: oral pan-JAK inhibitor, 5-10 mg twice daily. Isolated RNA was reverse transcribed into cDNA used as the sequencing template. Generated by immunoSEQ multiplex PCR, the TCRdb table keeps only in-frame clones and is missing some. Here the sample spans around 190,000 clones, under 70% being singletons. This sequence joins TRBV19 and TRBJ2-5; 7 bases map to TRBD2. The sequencing here drew on CD4+ T cells sorted from blood, taken at week 4, from a patient treated with tofacitinib. The sequence came from a human donor with alopecia areata. Here the CDR3 DNA reads TGTGCCAGTAGTATTCGCAGCGGGATGCAGACCCAGTACTTC. Residues: CASSIRSGMQTQYF.